This T cell receptor (beta chain) was obtained from a study of Ad26.COV2.S vaccination and SARS-CoV-2 variants. Across the study: A COV1001 Ad26.COV2.S trial-arm participant provided the sample.

As concerns this clone: The antigen remains undetermined.

Sequencing used immunoSEQ multiplex PCR; TCRdb keeps in-frame clones, though not all of them. Seen here are about 480,000 clones, roughly 85% observed once, and the top ten hold roughly 13%. This sample's treatment: roughly 19 received Ad26.COV2.S at low or high dose, single or two shots; 5 received placebo; per-sample allocation not given. Collection of the samples took place on day 63 after the first injection of vaccine or placebo. General study results and limits: Comparability of non-spike TCR breadth was observed across vaccine and placebo recipients.

The CDR3 consists of 15 residues. The V segment lost 8 bases and the J segment 5 bases; nucleotides outside the gene matches: 11. Germline loops: CDR1 ENHRY, CDR2 SYGVKD. The TCR originated in a person between 18 and 65 years old who received the Ad26.COV2.S COVID-19 vaccine or a placebo. V and J are TRBV10-3 and TRBJ2-1, with 8 positions matching TRBD1. The source was peripheral blood, collected in a trial of Ad26.COV2.S vaccine versus placebo. The CDR3 nucleotides read TGTGCCATCTCCCGGACAGGGTCAATGGACAATGAGCAGTTCTTC. This translates into CAISRTGSMDNEQFF.